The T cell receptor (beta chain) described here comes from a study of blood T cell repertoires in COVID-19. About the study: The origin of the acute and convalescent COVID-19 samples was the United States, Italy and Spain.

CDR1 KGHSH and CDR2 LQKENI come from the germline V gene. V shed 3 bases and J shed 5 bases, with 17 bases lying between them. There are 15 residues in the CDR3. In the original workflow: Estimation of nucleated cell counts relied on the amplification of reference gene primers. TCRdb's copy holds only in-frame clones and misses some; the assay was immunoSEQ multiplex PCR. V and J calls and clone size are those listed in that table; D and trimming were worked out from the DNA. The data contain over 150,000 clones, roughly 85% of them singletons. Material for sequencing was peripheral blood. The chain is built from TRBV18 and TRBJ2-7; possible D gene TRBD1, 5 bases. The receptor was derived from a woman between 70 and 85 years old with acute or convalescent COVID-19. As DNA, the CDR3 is TGTGCCAGCTCACCGATCAGGGCTAGTAGGCACGAGCAGTACTTC. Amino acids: CASSPIRASRHEQYF. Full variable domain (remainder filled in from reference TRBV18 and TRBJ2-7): NAGVMQNPRHLVRRRGQEARLRCSPMKGHSHVYWYRQLPEEGLKFMVYLQKENIIDESGMPKERFSAEFPKEGPSILRIQQVVRGDSAAYFCASSPIRASRHEQYFGPGTRLTVT.